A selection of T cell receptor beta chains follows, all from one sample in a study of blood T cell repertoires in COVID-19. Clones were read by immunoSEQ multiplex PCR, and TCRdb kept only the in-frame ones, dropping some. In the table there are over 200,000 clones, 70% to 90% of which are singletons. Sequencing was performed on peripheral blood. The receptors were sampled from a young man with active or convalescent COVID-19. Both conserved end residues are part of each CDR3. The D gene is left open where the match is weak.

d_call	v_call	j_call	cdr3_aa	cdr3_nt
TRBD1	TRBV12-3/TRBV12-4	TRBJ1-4	CASRTGEGEKLFF	TGTGCCAGCAGGACAGGGGAGGGGGAAAAACTGTTTTTT
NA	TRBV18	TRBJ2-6	CASSPDRVLTF	TGTGCCAGCTCACCCGACAGGGTCCTGACTTTC
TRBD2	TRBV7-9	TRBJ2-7	CANSSQAGDGRYEQYF	TGTGCCAACAGCTCCCAGGCGGGAGACGGGAGGTACGAGCAGTACTTC
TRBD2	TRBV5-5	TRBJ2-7	CASSLWGMVGSGSLNEQYF	TGTGCCAGCAGCTTGTGGGGGATGGTTGGTAGCGGGAGTTTAAACGAGCAGTACTTC
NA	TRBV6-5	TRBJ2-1	CASSYSPGPSYNEQFF	TGTGCCAGCAGTTACTCCCCGGGTCCCTCCTACAATGAGCAGTTCTTC
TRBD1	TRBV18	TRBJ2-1	CASSLNSGTAYNEQFF	TGTGCCAGCTCACTAAACTCCGGGACAGCATACAATGAGCAGTTCTTC
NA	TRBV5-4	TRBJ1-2	CASSLTERNYGYTF	TGTGCCAGCAGCCTGACAGAAAGAAACTATGGCTACACCTTC
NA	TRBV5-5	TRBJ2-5	CASSLAVRETQYF	TGTGCCAGCAGCTTGGCCGTCCGGGAGACCCAGTACTTC
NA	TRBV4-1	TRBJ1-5	CASSQDRMGSNQPQHF	TGCGCCAGCAGCCAAGATCGAATGGGCAGCAATCAGCCCCAGCATTTT
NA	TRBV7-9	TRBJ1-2	CASSPTSAPFGYTF	TGTGCCAGCAGCCCGACATCCGCCCCTTTTGGCTACACCTTC
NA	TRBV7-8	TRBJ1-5	CASSSGSFNQPQHF	TGTGCCAGCAGCTCGGGGTCCTTTAATCAGCCCCAGCATTTT
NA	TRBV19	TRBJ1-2	CASTSGFGYGYTF	TGTGCCAGTACCAGCGGGTTCGGCTATGGCTACACCTTC